The 8 T cell receptor beta chains given below trace back to one sample, sequenced in a study of T cells in Graves' hyperthyroidism and ophthalmopathy. RNA transcripts were the template for amplifying TCR beta CDR3 regions. HTBI primers were used for first-round RT-PCR of the TCR CDR3. In TCRdb, the multiplex PCR reads were re-called with MiXCR into one record per CDR3 protein. This sample has approximately 320,000 distinct CDR3 sequences; over 15% occur once, and the top ten carry around 34%. The specimen was blood. The receptors stem from a man aged 25-45 years with Graves' hyperthyroidism.

This clonotype was counted at least ten times. The chain carries TRBV28 and TRBJ1-1; 8 bases are a match to TRBD1. The J segment lost 11 bases and the V segment lost 6 bases, leaving 11 bases of the junction unmatched. The CDR3 spans 13 residues. The germline CDR1 and CDR2 sequences are MDHEN and SYDVKM. The CDR3 reads CASRIGTGGIAFF. CDR3 sequence (DNA): TGTGCCAGCAGAATAGGGACAGGCGGGATCGCTTTCTTT.

The CDR3 protein is CASSSPGGTTYEQYF. The DNA for the CDR3 is TGTGCCAGCAGCTCCCCTGGCGGGACCACCTACGAGCAGTACTTC. The chain links TRBV7-2 to TRBJ2-7; D perhaps matches TRBD2 (6 bases). CDR3 length: 15 residues. Germline values: CDR1 SGHTA, CDR2 FQGNSA. V was shortened by 4 bases and J by 2 bases, with 15 bases between the two germline ends.

This rearrangement joins TRBV20-1 to TRBJ2-5; 10 bases match TRBD1. This CDR3 contains 16 residues. V lost 6 bases to trimming and J lost 4 bases; unmatched junction nucleotides: 14. Per germline, CDR1 DFQATT and CDR2 SNEGSKA (reference sequence). This CDR3 is CSAEGFSTGGLETQYF. In DNA form, the CDR3 reads TGCAGTGCCGAGGGATTCTCGACAGGGGGCCTAGAGACCCAGTACTTC.

The chain has TRBV9 and TRBJ2-3, with TRBD2 identical over 8 bases. V lost 0 bases to trimming and J lost 3 bases; unmatched junction nucleotides: 3. This CDR3 region has 15 residues. Looked up from germline, CDR1 is SGDLS and CDR2 is YYNGEE. For the CDR3, the DNA is TGTGCCAGCAGCGTAGCGTCGGGAGGGACAGATACGCAGTATTTT. It codes for CASSVASGGTDTQYF.

V usage is TRBV5-1 and J usage is TRBJ2-7; 7 positions match TRBD2. V lost 0 bases and J lost 7; bases outside the gene matches: 10. The CDR3 runs 15 residues. Germline V gene lookup returns CDR1 SGHRS and CDR2 YFSETQ. The CDR3 sequence: CASSLAYGRSKEQYF. The CDR3 bases are TGCGCCAGCAGCTTGGCATACGGGAGGTCGAAGGAGCAGTACTTC.

This clonotype was seen repeatedly, ten times or more. The V gene is TRBV3-1, the J gene TRBJ2-3; 11 bases agree with TRBD2. Trimming took 4 bases from V and 4 from J; bases not matched to a gene: 4. Germline loops: CDR1 LGHDT, CDR2 YNNKEL (reference sequence). The CDR3 is made up of 15 amino acids. The CDR3: CASSLAGGPADTQYF. CDR3 nucleotides: TGTGCCAGCAGCCTAGCGGGAGGGCCCGCAGATACGCAGTATTTT.

The chain couples TRBV18 to TRBJ2-1; 10 positions match TRBD1. The CDR3 covers 17 residues. With V trimmed by 4 bases and J by 5 bases, 11 bases remained unmatched. Germline lookup yields CDR1 KGHSH and CDR2 LQKENI. This CDR3 reads CASSREDRGPGNNEQFF. The CDR3 DNA is TGTGCCAGCTCACGAGAAGACAGGGGGCCGGGAAACAATGAGCAGTTCTTC.

This clonotype was recorded many times. The chain couples TRBV11-2 to TRBJ2-7; the match to TRBD2 covers 11 bases. V dropped 3 bases and J dropped 6; count of bases not matched to a gene: 1. CDR1 SGHAT and CDR2 FQNNGV come from the germline V gene. CDR3 length: 13 amino acids. The CDR3 nucleotides are TGTGCCAGCAGCTTTCTAGCGGGAGGCGAGCAGTACTTC. Protein: CASSFLAGGEQYF.